The 21 T cell receptor beta chains below were found in one sample sequenced in a study of regulatory T cells in long-lasting Graves disease. Time point noted: persistent/refractory GD, antithyroid drugs over 5 years with positive TRAb. PBMCs were the source of the RNA used for TCR sequencing. In building TCR beta libraries, iRepertoire HTBI primers were used together with Arm-PCR of CDR3 regions. TCRdb independently ran MiXCR on the multiplex PCR reads; one entry per CDR3 protein. The sample includes approximately 690,000 distinct CDR3 sequences, 25% to 35% of them seen just once. Sequenced here: peripheral blood mononuclear cells (PBMCs), sampled when the disease was refractory, from a patient treated with antithyroid drugs. The source of these receptors is a female donor with Graves disease.

The CDR3: CASSQDSGYGELFF. As DNA, the CDR3 is TGTGCCAGCAGCCAGGACAGCGGCTACGGGGAGCTGTTTTTT. This chain links TRBV5-6 with TRBJ2-2, with TRBD1 as a possible D gene (6 bases). Germline values: CDR1 SGHDT, CDR2 YYEEEE. V shed 4 bases and J shed 7 bases, with 14 bases lying between them. The CDR3 length is 14 residues.

This clonotype was seen at least ten times. The chain is built from TRBV6-1 and TRBJ1-5; D gene unclear. Germline lookup yields CDR1 MNHNS and CDR2 SASEGT. V gave up 2 bases and J gave up 0 bases, with 14 bases separating them. The CDR3 length is 17 residues. The CDR3 loop is CASSEYGRWDSNQPQHF. CDR3 in DNA: TGTGCCAGCAGTGAATACGGTCGGTGGGATAGCAATCAGCCCCAGCATTTT.

This clonotype showed up just a few times. The gene calls are TRBV20-1 and TRBJ2-7; D is perhaps TRBD1 or TRBD2 (6 bases each). CDR1 DFQATT and CDR2 SNEGSKA come from the germline V gene (reference sequence). V lost 7 bases to trimming and J lost 2 bases, with 18 bases between them. The CDR3 runs 14 residues. The CDR3 region has the DNA TGCAGTGGGGCGACAGAGGGGGGTCCCTACGAGCAGTACTTC. Protein product: CSGATEGGPYEQYF.

This clonotype has more than one count but fewer than ten. V gene TRBV5-1 combines with J gene TRBJ2-1; 14 bases line up with TRBD2. The CDR3 contains 16 residues. Trimming cost V 4 bases and J 5 bases; bases outside gene matches: 5. Germline CDR1 and CDR2: SGHRS and YFSETQ. The chain's CDR3 is CASSPRTSGGNNEQFF. CDR3 in DNA: TGCGCCAGCAGCCCGAGGACTAGCGGGGGGAACAATGAGCAGTTCTTC. The full variable domain, in which reference TRBV5-1 and TRBJ2-1 provide the parts outside the CDR3, is KAGVTQTPRYLIKTRGQQVTLSCSPISGHRSVSWYQQTPGQGLQFLFEYFSETQRNKGNFPGRFSGRQFSNSRSEMNVSTLELGDSALYLCASSPRTSGGNNEQFFGPGTRLTVL.

V is TRBV5-1 and J is TRBJ2-5; 12 nucleotides match TRBD2. The junction had 15 bases not matched to a gene; V was cut back by 1 base and J by 5 bases. CDR3 length: 19 residues. Germline CDR1 and CDR2: SGHRS and YFSETQ. CDR3 nucleotides: TGCGCCAGCAGCTTGCGCCTAGCGGGAGGGCCGATTCAGTTGGAGACCCAGTACTTC. This sequence encodes CASSLRLAGGPIQLETQYF.

This clonotype has more than one count but fewer than ten. The gene calls are TRBV6-1 and TRBJ1-2; 7 nucleotides align to TRBD1. V was clipped by 5 bases and J by 4 bases; unmatched bases: 7. This CDR3 has 14 residues. The germline gives CDR1 MNHNS, CDR2 SASEGT. As DNA, the CDR3 is TGTGCCAGCAGTAGACAGGGAAGTCGCTATGGCTACACCTTC. Translating it yields CASSRQGSRYGYTF.

The V call is TRBV6-1, the J call TRBJ1-5; no firm D call. The CDR3 loop spans 11 amino acids. V was cut by 2 bases and J by 9 bases, with 5 bases left in between. CDR1 is MNHNS, CDR2 SASEGT, per germline. The CDR3 DNA reads as TGTGCCAGCAGTGAAATTGGGCCCCAGCATTTT. It yields the protein CASSEIGPQHF.

This clonotype was detected a few times. The chain links TRBV7-9 to TRBJ1-5; TRBD1 matches at 7 bases. The V and J ends lost 4 bases and 4 bases, in that order; junction bases with no gene match: 4. This CDR3 spans 14 amino acids. CDR1 SEHNR and CDR2 FQNEAQ come from the germline V gene (reference sequence). The CDR3 reads CASSSLTGNQPQHF. The CDR3 DNA reads TGTGCCAGCAGCTCCCTGACAGGGAATCAGCCCCAGCATTTT.

The chain joins TRBV7-9 to TRBJ2-7; 8 bases line up with TRBD1. Germline V CDR1 and CDR2: SEHNR, FQNEAQ (reference sequence). V shed 1 base, J shed 2 bases, and the junction held 7 bases outside the gene matches. CDR3 length: 16 amino acids. The CDR3 DNA reads TGTGCCAGCAGCTTAGGAATGGGGACAGGCCCCTACGAGCAGTACTTC. This gives the protein CASSLGMGTGPYEQYF. The whole variable domain, remainder taken from reference TRBV7-9 and TRBJ2-7, is DTGVSQNPRHKITKRGQNVTFRCDPISEHNRLYWYRQTLGQGPEFLTYFQNEAQLEKSRLLSDRFSAERPKGSFSTLEIQRTEQGDSAMYLCASSLGMGTGPYEQYFGPGTRLTVT.

The rearrangement links TRBV7-9 to TRBJ1-6; TRBD1 matches 9 bases. The CDR3 loop spans 17 amino acids. The ends lost 5 bases at V and 2 bases at J; junction bases unmatched: 7. CDR1 is SEHNR, CDR2 FQNEAQ, per germline (reference sequence). The DNA for the CDR3 is TGTGCCAGCAGCGTCCACAGGGGGCATACCTATAATTCACCCCTCCACTTT. It specifies CASSVHRGHTYNSPLHF.

Only a few counts were recorded for this clonotype. The gene calls are TRBV6-9 and TRBJ2-5; D remains unclear. CDR3 length: 14 residues. V dropped 3 bases and J dropped 2 bases, with 10 bases sitting between them. The germline CDR1 and CDR2 sequences are MNHGY and SVAAGI. The CDR3 DNA sequence: TGTGCCAGCAGTTACGCTGCTAGTCAAGAGACCCAGTACTTC. Amino acids: CASSYAASQETQYF.

The genes are TRBV28 and TRBJ1-2; D might be TRBD1 (5 bases). The CDR3 runs 14 residues. Germline V gene sequence: CDR1 MDHEN, CDR2 SYDVKM. Trimming left V 3 bases short and J 3 bases short, with 11 bases between. The CDR3 sequence is CASSFAGGDYGYTF. As DNA, the CDR3 is TGTGCCAGCAGTTTCGCCGGGGGGGACTATGGCTACACCTTC.

The chain recombines TRBV29-1 with TRBJ2-1; D may correspond to TRBD1 or TRBD2 (6 bases each). The CDR3 runs to 10 residues. Germline loops: CDR1 SQVTM, CDR2 ANQGSEA. V lost 6 bases to trimming and J lost 7 bases, with 7 bases between them. CDR3 in amino acids: CSVGGNEQFF. The CDR3 region has the DNA TGCAGCGTAGGGGGGAATGAGCAGTTCTTC.

This clonotype was counted between two and nine times. The rearrangement uses TRBV5-1 and TRBJ1-1; D gene uncertain. CDR3 length equals 14 residues. V was trimmed by 4 bases and J by 4 bases, leaving 14 bases between them. CDR1 and CDR2 (germline): SGHRS, YFSETQ. CDR3 residues: CASSSGRGGTEAFF. In DNA form, the CDR3 reads TGCGCCAGCAGCAGTGGCCGGGGTGGCACTGAAGCTTTCTTT. The complete variable domain, with remaining parts taken from reference TRBV5-1 and TRBJ1-1, reads KAGVTQTPRYLIKTRGQQVTLSCSPISGHRSVSWYQQTPGQGLQFLFEYFSETQRNKGNFPGRFSGRQFSNSRSEMNVSTLELGDSALYLCASSSGRGGTEAFFGQGTRLTVV.

This chain links TRBV6-1 with TRBJ1-2; 8 bases align to TRBD1. Germline values: CDR1 MNHNS, CDR2 SASEGT. The CDR3 covers 13 residues. V was pared by 5 bases and J by 6 bases, with 5 bases of the junction left unmatched. The CDR3 region is CASSRSTGDGYTF. The CDR3 DNA reads as TGTGCCAGCAGTAGATCGACAGGGGATGGCTACACCTTC.

The CDR3 nucleotides read TGTGCCAGCAGTCCCCGGGACAGGGCGACCTATGGCTACACCTTC. Amino acids: CASSPRDRATYGYTF. The chain is built from TRBV28 and TRBJ1-2, with TRBD1 matching over 9 bases. The V and J ends lost 5 bases and 4 bases, in that order; junction bases with no gene match: 8. The CDR3 length is 15 residues. Germline V gives CDR1 MDHEN, CDR2 SYDVKM.

The V call is TRBV3-1, the J call TRBJ1-3; D call uncertain. Germline CDR1 and CDR2: LGHDT and YNNKEL (reference sequence). This CDR3 has 12 amino acids. V was cut by 6 bases and J by 7 bases, with 10 bases left in between. CDR3 sequence (DNA): TGTGCCAGCAGGGATTCCAGGAACACCATATATTTT. This encodes CASRDSRNTIYF. The entire variable domain, with the rest obtained from reference TRBV3-1 and TRBJ1-3, is as follows: DTAVSQTPKYLVTQMGNDKSIKCEQNLGHDTMYWYKQDSKKFLKIMFSYNNKELIINETVPNRFSPKSPDKAHLNLHINSLELGDSAVYFCASRDSRNTIYFGEGSWLTVV.

The chain employs TRBV29-1 and TRBJ1-5, with a possible D match to TRBD1 (5 bases). Trimming removed 3 bases at V and 4 bases at J, with 10 bases between. The CDR3 covers 13 residues. Germline V gene data show CDR1 as SQVTM and CDR2 as ANQGSEA. The CDR3 region is CSVDRQINQPQHF. CDR3 DNA sequence: TGCAGCGTTGATAGACAGATTAATCAGCCCCAGCATTTT. Based on the CDR3 plus reference TRBV29-1 and TRBJ1-5, the full variable domain is SAVISQKPSRDICQRGTSLTIQCQVDSQVTMMFWYRQQPGQSLTLIATANQGSEATYESGFVIDKFPISRPNLTFSTLTVSNMSPEDSSIYLCSVDRQINQPQHFGDGTRLSIL.

The CDR3 reads CASSMMGRLNTEAFF. Written as DNA, the CDR3 is TGTGCCAGTAGTATGATGGGCAGGTTGAACACTGAAGCTTTCTTT. V is TRBV19 and J is TRBJ1-1; no reliable D call. CDR3 length equals 15 residues. V was clipped by 3 bases and J by 0 bases, with 11 bases between them. Germline CDR1 and CDR2: LNHDA and SQIVND (reference sequence).

This clonotype has more than one count but fewer than ten. V usage is TRBV6-5 and J usage is TRBJ1-1; no reliable D call. Germline V CDR1 and CDR2: MNHEY, SVGAGI. This CDR3 spans 12 amino acids. V was cut by 0 bases and J by 6 bases, with 5 bases left in between. The chain's CDR3 is CASSYSKAEAFF. The CDR3 DNA reads TGTGCCAGCAGTTACTCGAAAGCTGAAGCTTTCTTT.

This chain uses TRBV5-1 with TRBJ1-4; D is undetermined. From germline, CDR1 is SGHRS and CDR2 YFSETQ. V lost 1 base, J lost 4 bases, and 8 bases lay in between. CDR3 length equals 14 residues. As DNA, the CDR3 is TGCGCCAGCAGCTTGCAGACTTTTAATGAAAAACTGTTTTTT. Its translation is CASSLQTFNEKLFF.